The sequence of this T cell receptor beta chain was determined in a study of PD-1 blockade in classical Hodgkin lymphoma. Whole-study findings and limits: Diversity in CD4+ TCRs, unlike that measured in CD8+ TCRs, had risen significantly by C4D1.

Sequenced by immunoSEQ multiplex PCR; TCRdb stores in-frame clones only, minus some. The table lists 75,000 to 100,000 clones, roughly 80% of them singletons. Comments on this clone: Its matching antigen is unknown.

Each and every patient relapsed after autologous stem cell transplantation, and patients got differing brentuximab vedotin exposure. Sequenced material: peripheral blood mononuclear cells (PBMCs), taken before the second cycle of nivolumab. This TCR was recovered from a human donor with classical Hodgkin lymphoma.

Written as DNA, the CDR3 is TGTGCCAGTAGTGCGAGTAGCGGGATAGCAGATACGCAGTATTTT. It codes for CASSASSGIADTQYF. The chain combines TRBV19 with TRBJ2-3, with 8 nucleotides matching TRBD2. After removal of 5 bases from V and 4 bases from J, the junction contained 8 bases not matched to a gene. Germline CDR1 and CDR2: LNHDA and SQIVND (reference sequence). The CDR3 runs 15 residues. Full variable domain (missing parts from reference TRBV19 and TRBJ2-3): DGGITQSPKYLFRKEGQNVTLSCEQNLNHDAMYWYRQDPGQGLRLIYYSQIVNDFQKGDIAEGYSVSREKKESFPLTVTSAQKNPTAFYLCASSASSGIADTQYFGPGTRLTVL.